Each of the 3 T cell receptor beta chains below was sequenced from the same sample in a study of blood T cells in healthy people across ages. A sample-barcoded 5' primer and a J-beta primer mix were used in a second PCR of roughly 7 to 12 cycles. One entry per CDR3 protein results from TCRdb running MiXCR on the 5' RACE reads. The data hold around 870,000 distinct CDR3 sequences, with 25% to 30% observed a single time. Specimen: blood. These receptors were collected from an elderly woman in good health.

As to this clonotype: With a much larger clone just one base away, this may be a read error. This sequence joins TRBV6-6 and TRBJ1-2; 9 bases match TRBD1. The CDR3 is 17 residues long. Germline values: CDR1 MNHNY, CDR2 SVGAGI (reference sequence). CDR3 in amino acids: CASRQGQGGGVNYDYTF. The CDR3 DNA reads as TGTGCCAGCAGACAGGGACAGGGAGGGGGGGTAAACTATGACTACACCTTC.

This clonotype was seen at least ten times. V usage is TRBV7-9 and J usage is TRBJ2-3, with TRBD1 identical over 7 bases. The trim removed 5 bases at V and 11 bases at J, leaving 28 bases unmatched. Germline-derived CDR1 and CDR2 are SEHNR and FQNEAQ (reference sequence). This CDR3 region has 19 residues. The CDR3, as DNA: TGTGCCAGCAGCCCCTCCTTACAAAGCCGTGGACAGGAACGGATCCTGCAGTATTTT. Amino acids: CASSPSLQSRGQERILQYF.

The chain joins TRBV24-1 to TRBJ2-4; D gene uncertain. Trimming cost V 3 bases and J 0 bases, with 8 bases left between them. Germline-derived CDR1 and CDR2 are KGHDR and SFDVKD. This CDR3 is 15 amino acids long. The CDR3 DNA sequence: TGTGCCACCAGTGATCCGAATGTAGCCAAAAACATTCAGTACTTC. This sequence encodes CATSDPNVAKNIQYF.